This T cell receptor (beta chain) was captured in a study of T cells after yellow fever vaccination. Trimming removed 5 bases from V and 7 bases from J; junction bases left unmatched: 15. This CDR3 region has 17 residues. Germline V gives CDR1 DFQATT, CDR2 SNEGSKA (reference sequence). TCRdb ran MiXCR on the 5' RACE reads and lists one entry per CDR3 protein. This table has a few hundred thousand distinct CDR3 sequences, 17% appearing once. The sample consisted of PBMCs, taken less than 6 days after the first yellow fever vaccination. The chain joins TRBV20-1 to TRBJ2-3, with 13 positions matching TRBD2. The clonotype comes from a young man who received the YFV17D yellow fever vaccine. Here the CDR3 DNA reads TGCAGTGCTCGCACACCCCTGGAGGGACTAGCGGGGAATACGCAGTATTTT. Translating it yields CSARTPLEGLAGNTQYF.